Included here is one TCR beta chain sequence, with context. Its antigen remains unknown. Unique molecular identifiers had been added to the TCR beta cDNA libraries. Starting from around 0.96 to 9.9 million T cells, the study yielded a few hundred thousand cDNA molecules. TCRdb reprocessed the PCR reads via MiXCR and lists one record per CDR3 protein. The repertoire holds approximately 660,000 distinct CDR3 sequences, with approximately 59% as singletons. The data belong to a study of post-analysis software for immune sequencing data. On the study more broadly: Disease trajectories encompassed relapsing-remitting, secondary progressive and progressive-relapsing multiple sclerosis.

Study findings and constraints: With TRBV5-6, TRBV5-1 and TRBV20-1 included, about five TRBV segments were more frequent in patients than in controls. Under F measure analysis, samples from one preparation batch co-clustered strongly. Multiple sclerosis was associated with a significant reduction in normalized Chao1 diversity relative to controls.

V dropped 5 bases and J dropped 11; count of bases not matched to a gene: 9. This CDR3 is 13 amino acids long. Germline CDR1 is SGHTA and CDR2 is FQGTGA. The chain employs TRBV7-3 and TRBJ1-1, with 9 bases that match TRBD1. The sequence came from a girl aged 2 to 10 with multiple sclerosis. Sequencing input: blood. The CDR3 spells CASSESGQGRAFF. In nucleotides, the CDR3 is TGTGCCAGCAGCGAGTCCGGACAGGGGAGGGCTTTCTTT.